This T cell receptor (beta chain) was profiled in a study of Graves' ophthalmopathy and Graves' hyperthyroidism. Moderate-to-severe activity, CAS at least 3, NOSPECS at least 4 and duration under 3 months characterized donors with ophthalmopathy. Symptoms, serum thyroxine and TRAb, thyroid ultrasound, and orbital computed tomography formed the diagnostic basis. RNA transcripts were the source from which TCR beta CDR3 regions were amplified. After a first-round RT-PCR with HTBI primers, a second-round multiplex PCR was run. Each CDR3 protein is one row after TCRdb ran MiXCR on the multiplex PCR reads. The table records approximately 330,000 distinct CDR3 sequences, 15% to 20% of them present only once. Study conclusions and caveats: Most thyroid clonotypes with frequency above 0.001 were detected in blood too.

This clonotype appeared many times. Antigen: not known. V lost 5 bases and J lost 8; bases outside the gene matches: 4. Looked up from germline, CDR1 is MNHEY and CDR2 is SVGAGI. The CDR3 loop spans 13 amino acids. The chain employs TRBV6-5 and TRBJ1-2, with TRBD1 matching 11 bases. Sequenced sample: peripheral blood. The source of this sequence is an adult man with Graves' ophthalmopathy. CDR3 in amino acids: CASSRGQGGGYTF. The CDR3 bases are TGTGCCAGCAGTCGGGGACAGGGGGGGGGCTACACCTTC.